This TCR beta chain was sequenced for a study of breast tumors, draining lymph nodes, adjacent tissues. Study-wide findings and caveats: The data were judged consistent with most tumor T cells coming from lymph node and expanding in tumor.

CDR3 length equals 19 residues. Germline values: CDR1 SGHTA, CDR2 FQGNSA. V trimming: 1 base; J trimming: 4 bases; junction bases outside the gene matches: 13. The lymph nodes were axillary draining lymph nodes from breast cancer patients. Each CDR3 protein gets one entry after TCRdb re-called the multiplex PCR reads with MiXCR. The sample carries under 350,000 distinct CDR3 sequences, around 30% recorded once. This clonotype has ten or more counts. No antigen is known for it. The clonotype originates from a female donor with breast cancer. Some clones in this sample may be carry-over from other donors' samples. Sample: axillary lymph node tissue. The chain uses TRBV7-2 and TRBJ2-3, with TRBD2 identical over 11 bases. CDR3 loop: CASSLVGGTSGGPPDTQYF. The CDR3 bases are TGTGCCAGCAGCTTAGTAGGTGGGACTAGCGGAGGCCCCCCAGATACGCAGTATTTT.